The present entry profiles one TCR beta chain with its context. How the authors handled the data: Reference gene primer amplification yielded estimated nucleated cell counts. Sequenced by immunoSEQ multiplex PCR; TCRdb stores in-frame clones only, minus some. V, J and clone size are taken as reported in that table, and D and trimming were inferred from the DNA itself. The sample includes about 140,000 clones, approximately 80% seen only once; the top ten take roughly a tenth. This sample is drawn from a study of blood T cell repertoires in COVID-19. Across the study: Material from acute and convalescent COVID-19 was sourced from the United States, Italy and Spain.

V was clipped by 5 bases and J by 5 bases; unmatched bases: 10. The germline V gene has CDR1 LNHDA and CDR2 SQIVND (reference sequence). The CDR3 loop spans 16 amino acids. This receptor was obtained from a man in his 60s with active or convalescent COVID-19. V gene TRBV19 combines with J gene TRBJ2-5; 11 bases are a match to TRBD1. Sequencing was carried out using peripheral blood. CDR3 sequence (DNA): TGTGCCAGTAGTCCGCGGACAGGGGGCAAGGGGGAGACCCAGTACTTC. It codes for CASSPRTGGKGETQYF.